Listed below are T cell receptor beta chains from one sample, sequenced in a study of response to subunit inactivated influenza vaccine. TCRdb re-called the RT-PCR reads with MiXCR, one entry per CDR3 protein. Among around 710,000 distinct CDR3 sequences, over 11% were seen once, and the ten largest hold around 7%. The input for sequencing was PBMCs from blood, taken around two weeks before vaccination. The receptors come from a man in his fifties who received an inactivated influenza vaccine. CDR3s include the opening cysteine and the closing phenylalanine or tryptophan. D genes are given only for firm matches. A row's size may be missing; if present it is once, few, many or a size class.

v_gene	d_gene	j_gene	abundance	CDR3nt	CDR3aa
TRBV28	NA	TRBJ2-4	NA	TGTGCCAGCAGTTTTGGCACACCGGTTAGAAAGATTCAGTACTTC	CASSFGTPVRKIQYF
TRBV10-1	TRBD1	TRBJ2-3	NA	TGCGCCAGCAGTGAAACAGGGGGCCGAGATACGCAGTATTTT	CASSETGGRDTQYF
TRBV6-2/TRBV6-3	TRBD1	TRBJ1-5	few	TGTGCCAGCAGTTGGACAGGGTGGCAGCCCCAGCATTTT	CASSWTGWQPQHF
TRBV5-1	NA	TRBJ2-7	NA	TGCGCCAGCAGCGGCAAATCCAGGGATGGGGAGCAGTACTTC	CASSGKSRDGEQYF
TRBV7-8	TRBD2	TRBJ2-3	many	TGTGCCAGCAGCTTAGACCTAGCGGGAGTCACAGATACGCAGTATTTT	CASSLDLAGVTDTQYF
TRBV12-3/TRBV12-4	NA	TRBJ1-1	many	TGTGCCAGCATTTACCGCGCAACAATGGAAGCTTTCTTT	CASIYRATMEAFF
TRBV6-5	NA	TRBJ1-4	few	TGTGCCAGCAGTTACTCGAGGGGGTTTACTAATGAAAAACTGTTTTTT	CASSYSRGFTNEKLFF
TRBV7-9	NA	TRBJ2-5	few	TGTGCCAGCAGCTTCAGCGGCTCGGAGACCCAGTACTTC	CASSFSGSETQYF
TRBV29-1	TRBD1	TRBJ2-7	few	TGCAGCGTTGAAGAACTTGGACAGGGTGGGTACGAGCAGTACTTC	CSVEELGQGGYEQYF
TRBV5-5	NA	TRBJ1-1	NA	TGTGCCAGCAGCCGGATTGGGCAGGTCAGGGCCGAAGCTTTCTTT	CASSRIGQVRAEAFF
TRBV6-1	NA	TRBJ1-1	few	TGTGCCAGCAGTCCCTTGGACAGTCTGAACACTGAAGCTTTCTTT	CASSPLDSLNTEAFF
TRBV3-1	TRBD1	TRBJ2-7	NA	TGTGCCAGCAGCCAGCCGGGACAGGTCAGCTCCTACGAGCAGTACTTC	CASSQPGQVSSYEQYF
TRBV2	TRBD1	TRBJ2-3	many	TGTGCCAGCAGCCGGGACAGGGGTTCTGATACGCAGTATTTT	CASSRDRGSDTQYF
TRBV29-1	NA	TRBJ2-5	few	TGCAGCGTTGATGGGGGGTACCAAGAGACCCAGTACTTC	CSVDGGYQETQYF
TRBV29-1	TRBD1	TRBJ2-7	few	TGCAGCGTTGAAGGTTGGACAGGGGCGATCTACGAGCAGTACTTC	CSVEGWTGAIYEQYF
TRBV28	NA	TRBJ2-5	NA	TGTGCCAGCAGTTTACTAACAGAAAACCAAGAGACCCAGTACTTC	CASSLLTENQETQYF
TRBV14	NA	TRBJ2-5	few	TGTGCCAGCAGCCAAGTTGGGTGGCAGACCCAGTACTTC	CASSQVGWQTQYF
TRBV6-1	NA	TRBJ2-2	few	TGTGCCACCCGAAAAAACTTCTTTGTAACCGGGGAGCTGTTTTTT	CATRKNFFVTGELFF
TRBV10-2	NA	TRBJ2-2	many	TGCGCCAGCAGTGACTCCACCGGGGAGCTGTTTTTT	CASSDSTGELFF
TRBV30	NA	TRBJ1-5	few	TGTGCCTGGAGTACAGGGACTAGCAATCAGCCCCAGCATTTT	CAWSTGTSNQPQHF
TRBV4-2	NA	TRBJ1-5	many	TGTGCCAGCAGCCAATGGCTAGAAGGCAATCAGCCCCAGCATTTT	CASSQWLEGNQPQHF
TRBV3-1	TRBD2	TRBJ2-1	NA	TGTGCCAGCAGCTCCCCCGGGAGGATCCATGAGCAGTTCTTC	CASSSPGRIHEQFF
TRBV12-3/TRBV12-4	NA	TRBJ1-6	NA	TGTGCCAGTACTCGAACGGGTGGGGATTCACCCCTCCACTTT	CASTRTGGDSPLHF
TRBV6-1	NA	TRBJ2-2	NA	TGTGCCAGCAGTGGGGCCGTGGCCGGGGAGCTGTTTTTT	CASSGAVAGELFF
TRBV24-1	TRBD2	TRBJ2-2	few	TGTGCCACCAGTGGACCTGGCGGGAGGGCCACCGGGGAGCTGTTTTTT	CATSGPGGRATGELFF
TRBV28	NA	TRBJ1-5	NA	TGTGCCAGCAGTGTGGGGCCTAGTAATCAGCCCCAGCATTTT	CASSVGPSNQPQHF
TRBV7-2	NA	TRBJ2-2	few	TGTGCCAGCAGCTTAGCGTACAGGTCGAACACCGGGGAGCTGTTTTTT	CASSLAYRSNTGELFF
TRBV20-1	NA	TRBJ2-3	NA	TGCAGTGCTCCCGAACTCGGAGATACGCAGTATTTT	CSAPELGDTQYF
TRBV4-1	TRBD2	TRBJ2-3	few	TGCGCCAGCAGCCAAGATGGGGGGCGGACTAGCGGAACCACAGATACGCAGTATTTT	CASSQDGGRTSGTTDTQYF